One sample yielded the 9 T cell receptor beta chains listed below, sequenced in a study of CDR3 diversity in severe acne. TCRdb processed the PCR reads anew with MiXCR; each CDR3 protein has one entry. The repertoire holds approximately 90,000 distinct CDR3 sequences, with approximately 49% as singletons. Input material: blood. These receptors were taken from a male donor with severe acne vulgaris.

This clonotype was seen ten or more times. The chain recombines TRBV15 with TRBJ1-5; weak D call: TRBD1 (5 bases). V lost 0 bases and J lost 7, with 13 bases in between. Germline V CDR1 and CDR2: LNHNV, YYDKDF (reference sequence). This CDR3 is built from 15 residues. The CDR3 is CATSRDMLGEQPQHF. DNA for the CDR3: TGTGCCACCAGCAGAGATATGTTAGGGGAACAGCCCCAGCATTTT.

In this sample, this clonotype turned up a few times. The chain combines TRBV6-1 with TRBJ1-6, with 8 bases identical to TRBD1. Unmatched junction bases numbered 3, after V lost 2 bases and J lost 6 bases. The CDR3 length is 15 residues. CDR1 is MNHNS, CDR2 SASEGT, per germline. CDR3 in DNA: TGTGCCAGCAGTGAATGGACAGGGAGTAATTCACCCCTCCACTTT. It codes for CASSEWTGSNSPLHF.

J is TRBJ1-2 and V is TRBV25-1; the match to TRBD1 covers 7 bases. Germline V gene sequence: CDR1 MGHDK, CDR2 SYGVNS. The CDR3 runs 18 residues. After removal of 5 bases from V and 0 bases from J, the junction contained 15 bases not matched to a gene. CDR3 sequence reads: CASSYAGTVLPANYGYTF. DNA of the CDR3: TGTGCCAGCAGTTACGCCGGGACAGTCCTACCAGCTAACTATGGCTACACCTTC.

The chain links TRBV10-3 to TRBJ2-2; 7 bases align to TRBD2. This CDR3 spans 13 amino acids. Germline-derived CDR1 and CDR2 are ENHRY and SYGVKD. Written as DNA, the CDR3 is TGTGCTGGGAAGCGGGACGGCACCGGGGAGCTGTTTTTT. Residues: CAGKRDGTGELFF.

In this sample, this clonotype turned up a few times. The V and J genes are TRBV6-1 and TRBJ1-5, with D uncertain. V was trimmed by 8 bases and J by 1 base, leaving 9 bases between them. The CDR3 runs to 13 residues. Germline values: CDR1 MNHNS, CDR2 SASEGT. The CDR3 nucleotides read TGTGCCAGCGTGGGTGTAAGCAATCAGCCCCAGCATTTT. It encodes CASVGVSNQPQHF.

This clonotype was seen a handful of times. This chain uses TRBV29-1 with TRBJ1-2, with D uncertain. Germline CDR1 is SQVTM and CDR2 is ANQGSEA. Between the trimmed V and J ends, which lost 8 bases and 8 bases, there was a span of 9 bases. CDR3 length: 9 amino acids. For the CDR3, the DNA is TGCAGCACTCCTCCCGGCTACACCTTC. This translates into CSTPPGYTF.

This clonotype occurred many times. This rearrangement joins TRBV6-5 to TRBJ2-3; D is undetermined. The CDR3 is 15 amino acids. CDR1 MNHEY and CDR2 SVGAGI come from the germline V gene. V was trimmed by 6 bases and J by 1 base, leaving 14 bases between them. The CDR3 region is CASSPAVRRTDTQYF. CDR3 DNA: TGTGCCAGCAGCCCTGCAGTGCGACGCACAGATACGCAGTATTTT.

The chain recombines TRBV6-1 with TRBJ1-2; D is ambiguous. Germline V lookup: CDR1 MNHNS, CDR2 SASEGT. This CDR3 has 17 residues. Trimming removed 2 bases from V and 0 bases from J, with 16 bases in between. This CDR3 reads CASSELGTTLANYGYTF. Written as DNA, the CDR3 is TGTGCCAGCAGTGAACTCGGAACTACATTAGCTAACTATGGCTACACCTTC.

The genes are TRBV14 and TRBJ2-6; D remains unclear. The CDR3 covers 14 residues. V shed 2 bases and J shed 4 bases, with 6 bases lying between them. The germline CDR1 and CDR2 sequences are SGHDN and FVKESK. This CDR3 is CASSQMSGANVLTF. As DNA, the CDR3 is TGTGCCAGCAGCCAAATGTCAGGGGCCAACGTCCTGACTTTC.